These 6 T cell receptor beta chains were sequenced from one sample in a study of metastatic and nonmetastatic thyroid tumors. Until they underwent thyroid surgery, no patient had received any treatment. TCRdb re-called the PCR reads with MiXCR. Of approximately 19,000 clones listed, 37% are singletons. The sample comprised tumor tissue. The receptors originated from a female donor with papillary thyroid cancer or a benign thyroid nodule (not recorded which). Some clones in this sample may be carry-over from other donors' samples.

In DNA form, the CDR3 reads TGTGCCAGCAGTTTTGTAGGGGTGAACACTGAAGCTTTCTTT. Its translation is CASSFVGVNTEAFF. The V and J genes are TRBV27 and TRBJ1-1; TRBD1 might be the D (5 bases). In germline, CDR1 is MNHEY, CDR2 SMNVEV (reference sequence). This CDR3 comprises 14 residues. Trimming left V 3 bases short and J 0 bases short, with 8 bases between.

The chain joins TRBV28 to TRBJ1-2, with D unclear. Germline loops: CDR1 MDHEN, CDR2 SYDVKM. The CDR3 length is 15 residues. Between the trimmed V and J ends, which lost 8 bases and 4 bases, there was a span of 20 bases. For the CDR3, the DNA is TGTGCCAGCCGGGTAGGGCTCAATAGCGGCTATGGCTACACCTTC. Translated: CASRVGLNSGYGYTF.

This clone was found a few times. The chain links TRBV27 to TRBJ2-5; a weak D match, TRBD2 (5 bases). The CDR3 extends over 15 amino acids. Germline V gene data show CDR1 as MNHEY and CDR2 as SMNVEV (reference sequence). Trimming took 5 bases from V and 1 from J, leaving 14 bases between them. The DNA of the CDR3 is TGTGCCAGCAGTCCCACTGGAGCGGCCCAAGAGACCCAGTACTTC. Protein: CASSPTGAAQETQYF.

The chain carries TRBV27 and TRBJ1-2, with 7 bases aligning to TRBD1. With 3 bases clipped from V and 0 bases from J, the junction kept 7 bases outside the gene matches. Germline assignment: CDR1 MNHEY and CDR2 SMNVEV (reference sequence). The length of the CDR3 is 16 residues. CDR3 nucleotides: TGTGCCAGCAGTTTCTTGGACAGGCGGGCTAACTATGGCTACACCTTC. Translation: CASSFLDRRANYGYTF.

The J gene is TRBJ2-7, the V gene TRBV9; 9 bases line up with TRBD1. Per the germline V gene, CDR1 is SGDLS and CDR2 is YYNGEE. This CDR3 contains 14 residues. V gave up 1 base and J gave up 4 bases; unmatched junction bases: 3. CDR3 sequence reads: CASSVTDRGYEQYF. Here the CDR3 DNA reads TGTGCCAGCAGCGTAACTGACAGGGGGTACGAGCAGTACTTC.

This clone was detected a few times. The V gene is TRBV12-3 or TRBV12-4, the J gene TRBJ2-7, with 9 bases aligning to TRBD1. V lost 6 bases, J lost 4 bases, and 7 bases stayed unmatched. The length of the CDR3 is 14 residues. CDR3 in amino acids: CASSSTGGAYEQYF. CDR3 bases: TGTGCCAGCAGCTCGACAGGGGGTGCGTACGAGCAGTACTTC.